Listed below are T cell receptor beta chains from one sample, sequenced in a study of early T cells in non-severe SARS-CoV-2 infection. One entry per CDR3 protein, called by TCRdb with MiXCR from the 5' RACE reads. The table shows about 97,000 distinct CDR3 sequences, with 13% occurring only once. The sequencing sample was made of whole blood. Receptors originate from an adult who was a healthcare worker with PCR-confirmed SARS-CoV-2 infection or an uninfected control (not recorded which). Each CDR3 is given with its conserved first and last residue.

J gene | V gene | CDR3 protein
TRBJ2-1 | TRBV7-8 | CASSLGVLSYNEQFF
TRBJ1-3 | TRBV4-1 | CASSRFLTAFSGNTIYF
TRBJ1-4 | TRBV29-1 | CSVVGMGEKLFF
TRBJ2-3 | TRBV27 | CASSVHRSADTQYF
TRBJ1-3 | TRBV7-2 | CASSLERAGAYTIYF
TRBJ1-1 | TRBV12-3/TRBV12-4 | CASSMPGHLNTEAFF
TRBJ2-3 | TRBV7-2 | CASSLLKDTQYF
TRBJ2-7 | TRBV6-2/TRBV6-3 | CASSPGQGNPSSYEQYF
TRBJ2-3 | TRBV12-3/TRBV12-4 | CASSHEAGTDTQYF
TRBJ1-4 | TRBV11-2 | CASSLRDHRERLFF
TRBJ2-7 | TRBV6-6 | CASSTSGSEYEQYF
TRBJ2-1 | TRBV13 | CASSSSLAGVYEQFF
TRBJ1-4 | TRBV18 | CASSPTAGTGDEKLFF
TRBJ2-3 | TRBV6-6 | CASSYGGSTDTQYF
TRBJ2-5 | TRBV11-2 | CASSQGPQETRYF
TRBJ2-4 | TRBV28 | CASRKSGAKNIQYF
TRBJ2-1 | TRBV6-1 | CASNTGTGAYNEQFF
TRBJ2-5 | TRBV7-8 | CASSQGLASLSQETQYF
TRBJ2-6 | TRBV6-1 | CASASLTGANVLTF
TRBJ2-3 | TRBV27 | CASSFYRGSTDTQYF
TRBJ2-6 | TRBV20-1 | CSARAANSGANVLTF
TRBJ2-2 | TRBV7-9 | CASSLASGGPGELFF
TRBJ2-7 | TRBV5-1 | CASSRGASYEQYF
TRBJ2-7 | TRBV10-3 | CAISAQAAYEQYF
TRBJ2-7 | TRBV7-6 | CASSVLAGIPYEQYF
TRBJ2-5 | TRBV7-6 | CASSGRTSWETQYF
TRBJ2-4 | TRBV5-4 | CASSLGPPTGNIQYF
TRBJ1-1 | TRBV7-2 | CASSGPMRPTEAFF
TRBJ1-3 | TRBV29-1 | CSVVHRLGNTIYF
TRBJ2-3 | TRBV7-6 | CASSLAPSTDTQYF
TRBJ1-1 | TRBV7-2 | CASSLVSVVDTEAFF
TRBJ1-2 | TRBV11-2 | CASSVERQGYGYTF
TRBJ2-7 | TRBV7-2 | CASSKGHEQYF
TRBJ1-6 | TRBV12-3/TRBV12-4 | CASSTRSSPLHF
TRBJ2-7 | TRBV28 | CASRHRTGVTYEQYF
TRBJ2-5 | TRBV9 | CASSASSGETQYF
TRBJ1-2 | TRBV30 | CAWRVRPDGYTF
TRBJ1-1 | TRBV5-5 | CASSPLGGFGDEAFF
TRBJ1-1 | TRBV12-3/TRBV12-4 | CASSLAPGNTEAFF
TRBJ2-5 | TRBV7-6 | CASSFKALAEEPRETQYF
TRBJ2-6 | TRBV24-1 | CATSDLPGGSGANVLTF
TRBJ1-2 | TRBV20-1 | CSAYRDMGFGGYTF
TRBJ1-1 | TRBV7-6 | CASSLWGRTSMNTEAFF
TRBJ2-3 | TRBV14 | CASSRQGWITDTQYF
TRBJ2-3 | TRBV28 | CASSLSGRDTQYF
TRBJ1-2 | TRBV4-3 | CASSQGVEAYGYTF
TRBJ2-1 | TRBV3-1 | CASSQTTDNEQFF
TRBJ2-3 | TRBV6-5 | CASSYLRLAGADTQYF
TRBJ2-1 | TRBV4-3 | CASSQDSGGRAYNEQFF
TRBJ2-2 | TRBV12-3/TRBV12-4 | CASSFSGTGELFF